A selection of T cell receptor beta chains follows, all from one sample in a study of cytomegalovirus exposure and HLA in healthy donors. Assay: immunoSEQ multiplex PCR; the TCRdb copy retains only in-frame clones and omits some. The sample has more than 85,000 clones; around four fifths are singletons. The specimen was PBMCs. The source is a man in his forties in good health and CMV-seronegative. Each CDR3 is given with its conserved first and last residue. A D gene is named only where the DNA matches it firmly. Not all rows give a size; the values are once, few, many and, for expanded clones, a class.

clone size,J gene,D gene,V gene,CDR3 protein,CDR3 DNA
-,TRBJ2-7,-,TRBV4-1,CASSQDGADEQYF,TGCGCCAGCAGCCAAGATGGGGCGGACGAGCAGTACTTC
-,TRBJ1-4,-,TRBV9,CASSPLTGQGNEKLFF,TGTGCCAGCAGCCCTTTAACAGGCCAGGGGAATGAAAAACTGTTTTTT
-,TRBJ2-7,-,TRBV2,CASSLGRAYEQYF,TGTGCCAGCAGTTTGGGCAGGGCCTACGAGCAGTACTTC
-,TRBJ1-2,TRBD1,TRBV9,CASTPSGTVYGYTF,TGTGCCAGCACCCCCTCCGGGACAGTCTATGGCTACACCTTC
-,TRBJ2-7,TRBD2,TRBV7-9,CASSLGRAGYEQYF,TGTGCCAGCAGCCTAGGGAGGGCTGGCTACGAGCAGTACTTC
-,TRBJ1-1,-,TRBV9,CASSVGGLVGVNTEAFF,TGTGCCAGCAGCGTAGGAGGACTAGTCGGAGTGAACACTGAAGCTTTCTTT
-,TRBJ2-7,TRBD2,TRBV4-2,CASSQDGGYSYEQYF,TGTGCCAGCAGCCAAGACGGGGGGTACTCCTACGAGCAGTACTTC
once,TRBJ1-1,TRBD1,TRBV5-1,CASSFAGTDTEAFF,TGCGCCAGCAGCTTCGCCGGGACAGACACTGAAGCTTTCTTT
-,TRBJ1-2,TRBD1,TRBV19,CASRTPGQGNYGYTF,TGTGCCAGTAGGACACCGGGACAGGGCAACTATGGCTACACCTTC
-,TRBJ1-6,-,TRBV7-3,CASSSSGHTNSPLHF,TGTGCCAGCAGCTCTTCGGGACATACTAATTCACCCCTCCACTTT
-,TRBJ1-1,-,TRBV9,CASSPGGGTEAFF,TGTGCCAGCAGCCCCGGGGGGGGAACTGAAGCTTTCTTT
once,TRBJ2-2,TRBD2,TRBV7-2,CASSPGGVTGELFF,TGTGCCAGCAGCCCGGGGGGGGTCACCGGGGAGCTGTTTTTT
-,TRBJ2-3,TRBD2,TRBV4-2,CASSPVAGPSTDTQYF,TGTGCCAGCAGCCCCGTAGCGGGGCCTAGCACAGATACGCAGTATTTT
-,TRBJ2-3,-,TRBV12-5,CASGTSGSDHTDTQYF,TGTGCTAGTGGTACTTCAGGGTCGGATCACACAGATACGCAGTATTTT
-,TRBJ2-5,TRBD2,TRBV5-1,CASSLGWGGQETQYF,TGCGCCAGCAGCTTGGGTTGGGGGGGCCAAGAGACCCAGTACTTC
-,TRBJ2-3,TRBD2,TRBV7-2,CASSFPRGGARTDTQYF,TGTGCCAGCAGCTTCCCGCGGGGAGGGGCTCGTACAGATACGCAGTATTTT
-,TRBJ2-5,TRBD2,TRBV30,CAWSVAGGETQYF,TGTGCCTGGAGTGTAGCGGGGGGAGAGACCCAGTACTTC
-,TRBJ2-7,-,TRBV5-1,CASSLAERQPYEQYF,TGCGCCAGCAGCTTGGCCGAGCGACAGCCCTACGAGCAGTACTTC
-,TRBJ2-7,TRBD2,TRBV7-7,CASSVERRGYEQYF,TGTGCTAGCAGCGTTGAGAGGCGGGGGTACGAGCAGTACTTC
-,TRBJ2-2,TRBD2,TRBV4-2,CASKIAGGNTGELFF,TGTGCCAGCAAGATAGCGGGGGGCAACACCGGGGAGCTGTTTTTT
-,TRBJ2-3,-,TRBV12-5,CASGLSRGDTQYF,TGTGCTAGTGGTTTGTCCCGCGGAGATACGCAGTATTTT
-,TRBJ1-1,TRBD1,TRBV5-1,CASSSTGRVTEAFF,TGCGCCAGCAGCTCGACAGGGCGGGTGACTGAAGCTTTCTTT
once,TRBJ1-2,TRBD1,TRBV5-4,CATRGQGANYGYTF,TGTGCCACCAGGGGACAGGGGGCTAACTATGGCTACACCTTC
-,TRBJ1-1,TRBD1,TRBV5-1,CASSPLAGGNTEAFF,TGCGCCAGCAGCCCGTTGGCAGGGGGCAACACTGAAGCTTTCTTT
once,TRBJ1-2,TRBD1,TRBV11-2,CASSLDRTGVHGYTF,TGTGCCAGCAGCTTAGACCGAACAGGGGTCCATGGCTACACCTTC
few,TRBJ2-7,-,TRBV9,CASSVDPGRSGADEQYF,TGTGCCAGCAGCGTAGACCCGGGACGGTCAGGGGCCGACGAGCAGTACTTC
once,TRBJ2-5,-,TRBV5-1,CASSFLRETQYF,TGCGCCAGCAGCTTCTTGAGAGAGACCCAGTACTTC
-,TRBJ2-1,TRBD2,TRBV27,CASSQYPSGGYNEQFF,TGTGCCAGCAGTCAATACCCTAGCGGGGGGTACAATGAGCAGTTCTTC
-,TRBJ2-5,TRBD1,TRBV7-7,CASSLGLAGGVETQYF,TGTGCTAGCAGCTTAGGGTTAGCAGGGGGCGTAGAGACCCAGTACTTC
-,TRBJ1-4,TRBD1,TRBV30,CAWSPWTGDEKLFF,TGTGCCTGGAGTCCATGGACAGGGGACGAAAAACTGTTTTTT
once,TRBJ1-5,-,TRBV7-2,CASSARGGVNQPQHF,TGTGCCAGCAGCGCACGCGGGGGGGTAAATCAGCCCCAGCATTTT
-,TRBJ1-4,-,TRBV7-2,CASSQRQVNEKLFF,TGTGCCAGCAGCCAACGACAGGTTAATGAAAAACTGTTTTTT
-,TRBJ2-3,TRBD2,TRBV4-1,CASSQDLPLAGGLSTDTQYF,TGCGCCAGCAGCCAAGACCTTCCGCTGGCGGGGGGCTTGAGCACAGATACGCAGTATTTT
few,TRBJ2-7,-,TRBV25-1,CASSGAQGYEQYF,TGTGCCAGCAGTGGGGCTCAGGGCTACGAGCAGTACTTC
-,TRBJ2-7,-,TRBV19,CASSGRGTAYEQYF,TGTGCCAGTAGTGGACGGGGGACAGCCTACGAGCAGTACTTC
-,TRBJ1-2,TRBD1,TRBV5-1,CASSLGDRVNYGYTF,TGCGCCAGCAGCTTGGGGGACAGGGTAAACTATGGCTACACCTTC
few,TRBJ2-4,TRBD1,TRBV5-1,CASSLGTGINIQYF,TGCGCCAGCAGCTTGGGGACAGGGATAAACATTCAGTACTTC
-,TRBJ2-7,-,TRBV11-2,CASSLERQRQYF,TGTGCCAGCAGCTTAGAGAGGCAACGACAGTACTTC
-,TRBJ2-5,TRBD1,TRBV19,CASSRRRDSSKETQYF,TGTGCCAGTAGTCGGAGACGGGACAGCTCTAAAGAGACCCAGTACTTC
-,TRBJ2-3,TRBD1,TRBV6-1,CASSGPRDRTSTDTQYF,TGTGCCAGCAGTGGCCCCCGGGACAGGACTAGCACAGATACGCAGTATTTT
-,TRBJ2-2,-,TRBV2,CASSEWTANTGELFF,TGTGCCAGCAGTGAATGGACAGCCAACACCGGGGAGCTGTTTTTT
-,TRBJ2-7,-,TRBV25-1,CASSAAGTPDEQYF,TGTGCCAGCAGTGCGGCGGGGACTCCGGACGAGCAGTACTTC